Listed below are T cell receptor beta chains from one sample, sequenced in a study of CD8 T cells in ankylosing spondylitis. MiXCR was run by TCRdb on the 5' RACE reads, yielding one entry per CDR3 protein. The sample has a few hundred thousand distinct CDR3 sequences; roughly 13% are singletons. Sequenced material: blood, either unsorted or a sorted T cell fraction (not recorded which). These receptors were obtained from a male donor with ankylosing spondylitis. Each CDR3 is given with its conserved first and last residue. Fields, in order: V gene, D gene, J gene, clone size, CDR3 protein, CDR3 DNA. The D gene is left open where the match is weak. Not all rows give a size; the values are once, few, many and, for expanded clones, a class.

>TRBV12-3/TRBV12-4|TRBD2|TRBJ2-1|few
CASSRTSGSVDEQFF
TGTGCCAGCAGTAGGACTAGCGGGAGTGTCGATGAGCAGTTCTTC
>TRBV6-1|TRBD2|TRBJ2-3|few
CASSPSGPSTDTQYF
TGTGCCAGCAGTCCTAGCGGGCCGAGCACAGATACGCAGTATTTT
>TRBV20-1|.|TRBJ1-3|many
CSARDGGRNTIYF
TGCAGTGCTAGAGATGGGGGTAGAAACACCATATATTTT
>TRBV18|.|TRBJ2-1|.
CASSRSPQDNEQFF
TGTGCCAGCTCACGGAGTCCGCAGGACAATGAGCAGTTCTTC
>TRBV24-1|.|TRBJ1-1|many
CATSDPGQEAFF
TGTGCCACCAGTGATCCGGGACAAGAAGCTTTCTTT
>TRBV21-1|.|TRBJ1-4|.
CASSKGASSPAINEKLFF
TGTGCCAGCAGCAAAGGGGCGTCCAGCCCAGCTATAAATGAAAAACTGTTTTTT
>TRBV12-5|TRBD1|TRBJ1-1|few
CASGMGQANTEAFF
TGTGCTAGTGGTATGGGACAGGCGAACACTGAAGCTTTCTTT
>TRBV7-8|.|TRBJ2-5|.
CASSLVGLGQETQYF
TGTGCCAGCAGCTTAGTGGGGCTAGGGCAAGAGACCCAGTACTTC
>TRBV29-1|.|TRBJ1-2|.
CSGSGRTQEANYGYTF
TGCAGCGGATCAGGGAGGACTCAGGAAGCTAACTATGGCTACACCTTC
>TRBV6-1|TRBD2|TRBJ2-7|.
CASSDAGLGLAGLRYEQYF
TGTGCCAGCAGCGATGCCGGCCTCGGACTAGCGGGCCTTCGCTACGAGCAGTACTTC
>TRBV24-1|.|TRBJ2-3|.
CATSDRTDTQYF
TGTGCCACCAGTGATCGTACAGATACGCAGTATTTT
>TRBV5-1|TRBD1|TRBJ2-7|.
CASSSTQGQGGHEQYF
TGCGCCAGCAGTTCAACTCAGGGACAGGGTGGCCACGAGCAGTACTTC
>TRBV3-1|TRBD2|TRBJ2-3|.
CASSRGLAGGLRTYF
TGTGCCAGCAGTCGAGGACTAGCGGGAGGCTTGAGGACTTATTTT
>TRBV9|TRBD2|TRBJ2-3|.
CASSVSGNTDTQYF
TGTGCCAGCAGCGTTAGCGGGAACACAGATACGCAGTATTTT
>TRBV10-3|TRBD2|TRBJ2-5|many
CATNSGGETQYF
TGTGCCACTAATAGCGGGGGAGAGACCCAGTACTTC
>TRBV5-1|.|TRBJ2-2|once
CASTIYRAVTGELFF
TGCGCCAGCACGATTTACAGGGCGGTCACCGGGGAGCTGTTTTTT
>TRBV20-1|.|TRBJ1-5|few
CSARQTIFGNNQPQHF
TGCAGTGCTAGACAGACAATTTTCGGAAACAATCAGCCCCAGCATTTT
>TRBV19|TRBD1|TRBJ1-2|few
CASSALRDRANYGYTF
TGTGCCAGTAGTGCCCTTCGGGACAGAGCTAACTATGGCTACACCTTC
>TRBV2|TRBD2|TRBJ2-6|many
CASSRGLAVSGANVLTF
TGTGCCAGCAGTCGGGGTCTAGCGGTCTCTGGGGCCAACGTCCTGACTTTC
>TRBV12-3/TRBV12-4|.|TRBJ2-1|many
CASSLMASSHEQFF
TGTGCCAGCAGTTTAATGGCCTCCTCGCATGAGCAGTTCTTC
>TRBV24-1|.|TRBJ1-4|few
CATSDSRGSEKLFF
TGTGCCACCAGTGACTCGAGAGGTAGTGAAAAACTGTTTTTT
>TRBV24-1|TRBD1|TRBJ2-5|.
CATSIWTGGWETQYF
TGTGCCACCAGTATCTGGACAGGGGGCTGGGAGACCCAGTACTTC
>TRBV3-1|.|TRBJ1-4|.
CASSQATVNEKLFF
TGTGCCAGCAGCCAGGCCACGGTTAATGAAAAACTGTTTTTT
>TRBV5-1|.|TRBJ2-1|few
CASSLEGGLYNEQFF
TGCGCCAGCAGCTTGGAGGGCGGACTCTACAATGAGCAGTTCTTC
>TRBV20-1|.|TRBJ2-3|few
CSAKVGDTQYF
TGCAGTGCCAAGGTCGGGGATACGCAGTATTTT
>TRBV5-4|.|TRBJ1-1|.
CASSLAARQGNTEAFF
TGTGCCAGCAGCTTGGCGGCGCGACAAGGGAACACTGAAGCTTTCTTT
>TRBV7-2|TRBD1|TRBJ1-2|many
CASSSQGGNYGYTF
TGTGCCAGCAGCTCACAGGGGGGTAACTATGGCTACACCTTC
>TRBV5-1|.|TRBJ2-3|few
CASGPSGRDTQYF
TGCGCCAGCGGCCCCTCTGGCCGAGATACGCAGTATTTT
>TRBV4-2|.|TRBJ1-5|few
CASSQVEGTNQPQHF
TGTGCCAGCAGCCAAGTGGAGGGGACCAATCAGCCCCAGCATTTT
>TRBV6-5|.|TRBJ2-5|.
CASSYSRRPETQYF
TGTGCCAGCAGTTACTCGCGCAGGCCGGAGACCCAGTACTTC
>TRBV2|TRBD1|TRBJ2-3|few
CASSPGTGRGTDTQYF
TGTGCCAGCAGCCCCGGGACAGGGAGGGGCACAGATACGCAGTATTTT
>TRBV6-1|.|TRBJ2-1|.
CASRGSLRDSQQFF
TGTGCCAGCAGGGGGTCCCTCCGGGACTCTCAGCAGTTCTTC
>TRBV15|.|TRBJ1-2|few
CATSRDFDSYYGYTF
TGTGCCACCAGCAGAGATTTCGACAGTTACTATGGCTACACCTTC
>TRBV3-1|.|TRBJ1-5|few
CASSKVGQPQHF
TGTGCCAGCAGCAAGGTGGGTCAGCCCCAGCATTTT
>TRBV4-2|.|TRBJ1-4|.
CASSQVGREEKLFF
TGTGCCAGCAGCCAAGTAGGGCGGGAAGAAAAACTGTTTTTT
>TRBV30|TRBD2|TRBJ2-3|.
CAWTSGHGTQYF
TGTGCCTGGACTAGCGGTCATGGTACGCAGTATTTT
>TRBV4-2|.|TRBJ2-5|few
CASSQVSLSGGWTQYF
TGTGCCAGCAGCCAAGTCAGCCTGAGCGGAGGCTGGACCCAGTACTTC
>TRBV4-1|.|TRBJ2-1|.
CASSQIARANEQFF
TGCGCCAGCAGCCAAATTGCCCGGGCCAATGAGCAGTTCTTC
>TRBV6-6|TRBD1|TRBJ1-5|.
CASNRGFNQPQHF
TGTGCCAGCAACAGGGGGTTTAATCAGCCCCAGCATTTT
>TRBV20-1|TRBD2|TRBJ2-1|.
CSATDGLAGVNEQFF
TGCAGTGCTACCGATGGACTAGCGGGGGTTAATGAGCAGTTCTTC
>TRBV7-8|.|TRBJ1-3|.
CASSYKGLSSGNTIYF
TGTGCCAGCAGCTATAAGGGCCTGAGCTCTGGAAACACCATATATTTT
>TRBV5-1|.|TRBJ1-6|.
CASSTLSGASPLHF
TGCGCCAGCAGCACGTTGTCGGGAGCCTCACCCCTCCACTTT
>TRBV24-1|TRBD2|TRBJ2-1|many
CATSEYPGLAGLDEQFF
TGTGCCACCAGTGAATACCCGGGACTAGCGGGACTCGATGAGCAGTTCTTC
>TRBV12-3/TRBV12-4|.|TRBJ1-2|.
CASSLKVASPGYTF
TGTGCCAGCAGTTTAAAGGTGGCCTCCCCTGGCTACACCTTC
>TRBV7-9|.|TRBJ2-3|many
CASSRAANTQYF
TGTGCCAGCAGCCGCGCGGCGAATACGCAGTATTTT
>TRBV20-1|.|TRBJ2-3|.
CSAVLRGADTQYF
TGCAGTGCCGTATTAAGGGGAGCAGATACGCAGTATTTT
>TRBV11-2|TRBD2|TRBJ2-7|few
CASSQDYSGSPYEQYF
TGTGCCAGCAGCCAAGACTATAGCGGGAGCCCCTACGAGCAGTACTTC
>TRBV3-1|TRBD2|TRBJ2-1|many
CASSQPSGPRDGGEQFF
TGTGCCAGCAGCCAACCTAGCGGCCCCCGAGATGGTGGTGAGCAGTTCTTC
>TRBV29-1|TRBD2|TRBJ2-1|.
CSVEPSGRANEQFF
TGCAGCGTTGAGCCTAGCGGGAGGGCTAATGAGCAGTTCTTC
>TRBV5-6|.|TRBJ1-5|few
CASSLRENQPQHF
TGTGCCAGCAGCTTGAGGGAAAATCAGCCCCAGCATTTT
>TRBV9|.|TRBJ1-1|.
CASSHWGSEAFF
TGTGCCAGCAGCCACTGGGGGAGTGAGGCTTTCTTT
>TRBV25-1|.|TRBJ1-1|few
CASTEGTMTEAFF
TGTGCCAGCACCGAAGGGACAATGACTGAAGCTTTCTTT
>TRBV29-1|.|TRBJ2-1|few
CSVNRAGNEQFF
TGCAGCGTGAACAGGGCAGGCAATGAGCAGTTCTTC
>TRBV11-2|.|TRBJ2-1|many
CASSRDPQSSYNEQFF
TGTGCCAGCAGTAGGGACCCCCAGAGCTCCTACAATGAGCAGTTCTTC